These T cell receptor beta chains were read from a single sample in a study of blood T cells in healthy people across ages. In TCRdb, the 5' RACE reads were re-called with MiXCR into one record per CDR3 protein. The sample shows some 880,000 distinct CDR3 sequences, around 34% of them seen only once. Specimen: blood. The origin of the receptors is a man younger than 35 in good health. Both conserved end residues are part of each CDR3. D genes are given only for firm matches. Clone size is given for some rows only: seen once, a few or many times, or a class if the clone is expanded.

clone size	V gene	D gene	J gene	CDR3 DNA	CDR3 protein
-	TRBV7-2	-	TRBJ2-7	TGTGCCAGCAGCGCAGAGGTCGAGCAGTACTTC	CASSAEVEQYF
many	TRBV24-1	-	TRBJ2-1	TGTGCCACGGGCTCCTACAATGAGCAGTTCTTC	CATGSYNEQFF
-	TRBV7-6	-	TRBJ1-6	TGTGCCAGCAGCGATGATAGCTCCTATAATTCACCCCTCCACTTT	CASSDDSSYNSPLHF
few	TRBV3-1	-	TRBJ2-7	TGTGCCAGCAGCCAAGACCCCAGCGAGCAGTACTTC	CASSQDPSEQYF
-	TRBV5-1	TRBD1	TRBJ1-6	TGCGCCAGCAGCTTGGAGGGGACAGGGGATTATAATTCACCCCTCCACTTT	CASSLEGTGDYNSPLHF
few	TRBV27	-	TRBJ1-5	TGTGCCAGCAGTTTTCCGGGGGCAGGTCAGCCCCAGCATTTT	CASSFPGAGQPQHF
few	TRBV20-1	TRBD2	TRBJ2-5	TGCAGTGCTAAGCTAGCGGGGAGACAAGAGACCCAGTACTTC	CSAKLAGRQETQYF
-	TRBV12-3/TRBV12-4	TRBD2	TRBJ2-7	TGTGCCAGCAGCTTGGGTCTAGCGGGGGCGAGGGAGCAGTACTTC	CASSLGLAGAREQYF
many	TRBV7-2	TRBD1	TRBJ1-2	TGTGCCAGCAGCTTGTCGACAGGGAACTATGGCTACACCTTC	CASSLSTGNYGYTF
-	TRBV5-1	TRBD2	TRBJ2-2	TGCGCCAGCATGGTAGCGGGGTCAGACACCGGGGAGCTGTTTTTT	CASMVAGSDTGELFF
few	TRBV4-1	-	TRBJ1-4	TGCGCCAGCAGCCGAGGACAGCAGCTTTATGAAAAACTGTTTTTT	CASSRGQQLYEKLFF
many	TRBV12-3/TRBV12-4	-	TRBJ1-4	TGTGCCACCCTGGGGCGACAAGAGCAAAAACTGTTTTTT	CATLGRQEQKLFF
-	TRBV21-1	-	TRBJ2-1	TGTGCCGGCAGCAAAGCGGAGGGCGGAGGTGAGCAGTTCTTC	CAGSKAEGGGEQFF
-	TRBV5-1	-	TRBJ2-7	TGCGCCAGCAGCGTTGTGGGTTTGCCAGCCTCCTACGAGCAGTACTTC	CASSVVGLPASYEQYF
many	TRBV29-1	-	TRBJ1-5	TGCAGCATCGGGGGTAGCAATCAGCCCCAGCATTTT	CSIGGSNQPQHF
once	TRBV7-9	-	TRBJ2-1	TGTGCCAGCAGCTTAGGTGGGACTCCCCTGTACAATGAGCAGTTCTTC	CASSLGGTPLYNEQFF
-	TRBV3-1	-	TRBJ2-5	TGTGCCAGCAGCCAAGGACGAGCCGAGACCCAGTACTTC	CASSQGRAETQYF
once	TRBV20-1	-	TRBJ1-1	TGCAGTGCCTGGGACTTCCCTGAAGCTTTCTTT	CSAWDFPEAFF
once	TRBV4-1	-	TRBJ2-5	TGCGCCAGCAGCCAAATAGGCCAAGAGACCCAGTACTTC	CASSQIGQETQYF
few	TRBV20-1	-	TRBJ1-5	TGCAGTGCTAGAGATGGGGGTTTTGGCAATCAGCCCCAGCATTTT	CSARDGGFGNQPQHF
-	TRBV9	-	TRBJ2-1	TGTGCCAGCAGCACCGGGACAAAAAATTCCAATGAGCAGTTCTTC	CASSTGTKNSNEQFF
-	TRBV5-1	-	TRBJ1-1	TGCGCCAGCAGCTCCGCCGGGACAAGGAACGCTGAAGCTTTCTTT	CASSSAGTRNAEAFF
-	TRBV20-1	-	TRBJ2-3	TGCAGTGCTAGAGATGGGGACGGGGGAGCAGATACGCAGTATTTT	CSARDGDGGADTQYF
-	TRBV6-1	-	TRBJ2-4	TGTGCCGCGGCGGGACTTCAAAACATTCAGTACTTC	CAAAGLQNIQYF
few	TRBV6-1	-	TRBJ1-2	TGTGCCAGCAGTTCCCGAGGGGATTACTATGGCTACACCTTC	CASSSRGDYYGYTF
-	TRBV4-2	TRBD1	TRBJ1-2	TGTGCCAGCAGCCATCCGGGACAGGAAGGAAATGGCTACACCTTC	CASSHPGQEGNGYTF
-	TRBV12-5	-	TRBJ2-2	TGTGCTAGTGGTGTCGGACAGAGCACCGGGGAGCTGTTTTTT	CASGVGQSTGELFF